The present entry profiles one TCR beta chain with its context. This specimen comes from a study of blood T cell repertoires in COVID-19. Per the germline V gene, CDR1 is PRHDT and CDR2 is FYEKMQ (reference sequence). CDR3 length: 15 residues. Germline trimming cut 3 bases from V and 7 bases from J; bases unmatched to any gene: 8. The participants were between about 18 and 100 years old and came from 20 to 30 US areas. Participant-reported clinical history was the basis for cohort assignment. Assay used: immunoSEQ multiplex PCR; TCRdb lists only in-frame clones, some missing. This sample has 150,000 to 250,000 clones, with 65% to 90% found just once.

The receptor comes from a man aged 40-49 years who had recovered from COVID-19. The gene calls are TRBV13 and TRBJ2-7; 11 bases map to TRBD2. The sample comprised PBMCs or T cells enriched from blood (not recorded which). The CDR3 protein is CASSLGTSGSLEQYV. The DNA for the CDR3 is TGTGCCAGCAGCTTGGGGACTAGCGGATCTCTTGAGCAGTACGTC.